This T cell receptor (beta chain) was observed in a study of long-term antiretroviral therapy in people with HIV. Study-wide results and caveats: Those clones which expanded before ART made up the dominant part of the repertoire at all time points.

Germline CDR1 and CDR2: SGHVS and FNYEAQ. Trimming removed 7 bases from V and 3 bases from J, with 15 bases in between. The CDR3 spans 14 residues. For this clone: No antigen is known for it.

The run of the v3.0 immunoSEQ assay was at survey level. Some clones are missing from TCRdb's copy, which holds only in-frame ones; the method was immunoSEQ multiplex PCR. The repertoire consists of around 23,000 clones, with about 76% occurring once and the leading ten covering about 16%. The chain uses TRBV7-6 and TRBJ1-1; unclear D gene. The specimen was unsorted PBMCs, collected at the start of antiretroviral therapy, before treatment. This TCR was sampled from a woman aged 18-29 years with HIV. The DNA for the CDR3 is TGTGCCAGCACCGAAACGGACCGCTACACTGAAGCTTTCTTT. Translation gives CASTETDRYTEAFF. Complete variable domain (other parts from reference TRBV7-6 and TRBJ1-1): GAGVSQSPRYKVTKRGQDVALRCDPISGHVSLYWYRQALGQGPEFLTYFNYEAQQDKSGLPNDRFSAERPEGSISTLTIQRTEQRDSAMYRCASTETDRYTEAFFGQGTRLTVV.